Listed below are T cell receptor beta chains from one sample, sequenced in a study of blood T cell repertoires in COVID-19. Method: immunoSEQ multiplex PCR; TCRdb's copy keeps in-frame clones and lacks some. The profile shows about 230,000 clones, around nine tenths of them singletons. The sample consisted of PBMCs or T cells enriched from blood (not recorded which). These receptors all stem from a woman in her 30s with acute COVID-19. The CDR3 runs from the conserved cysteine through the conserved F or W. A D gene is named only where the DNA matches it firmly. Rows give clone size only sometimes, using once, few, many, or a class for an expanded clone.

few | TRBJ1-1 | TRBV7-8 | - | TGTGCCAGCAGCAAATCCAGGGATTGGACTGAAGCTTTCTTT | CASSKSRDWTEAFF
- | TRBJ1-6 | TRBV4-3 | TRBD1 | TGCGCCAGCAGCCAAGGACAGGGTGGTTCACCCCTCCACTTT | CASSQGQGGSPLHF
- | TRBJ2-5 | TRBV5-4 | - | TGTGCCAGCAGCGACACAGGGATACAAGAGACCCAGTACTTC | CASSDTGIQETQYF
- | TRBJ1-3 | TRBV19 | - | TGTGCCAGTAGTTGGGGGGGCACTGGAAACACCATATATTTT | CASSWGGTGNTIYF
- | TRBJ1-5 | TRBV10-3 | - | TGTGCCATCGGGGCAGGGTCGGGTCAGCCCCAGCATTTT | CAIGAGSGQPQHF
- | TRBJ1-4 | TRBV6-5 | TRBD1 | TGTGCCAGCAGTTCAACCGGGACAGTCGAGGAAAAACTGTTTTTT | CASSSTGTVEEKLFF
- | TRBJ1-1 | TRBV6-5 | - | TGTGCCAGCAGTTATTCAGGGGTAATGAACACTGAAGCTTTCTTT | CASSYSGVMNTEAFF
- | TRBJ1-5 | TRBV20-1 | - | TGCAGTGCTAGTCGAGAGTACCAGCCCCAGCATTTT | CSASREYQPQHF
- | TRBJ1-5 | TRBV5-8 | - | TGTGCCAGCACCTCGTTCCGCGGGTTGAGCAATCAGCCCCAGCATTTT | CASTSFRGLSNQPQHF
- | TRBJ1-5 | TRBV2 | - | TGTGCCAGCAGTGAAGACTACAATCAGCCCCAGCATTTT | CASSEDYNQPQHF
- | TRBJ1-1 | TRBV7-9 | - | TGTGCCAGCAGCTTCGGGACTGAAGCTTTCTTT | CASSFGTEAFF
- | TRBJ1-5 | TRBV4-1 | TRBD1 | TGCGCCAGCAGCCGAGGACAGGGCACGGATCAGCCCCAGCATTTT | CASSRGQGTDQPQHF
- | TRBJ1-3 | TRBV7-8 | - | TGTGCCAGCAGCTTACTGAGCTCTGGAAACACCATATATTTT | CASSLLSSGNTIYF
- | TRBJ2-6 | TRBV27 | - | TGTGCCAGCAGTTTCACAGGCTCTGGGGCCAACGTCCTGACTTTC | CASSFTGSGANVLTF
- | TRBJ2-5 | TRBV4-1 | TRBD2 | TGCGCCAGCAGCCAAGATCCTAGCGGGGCGGCGACCCAGTACTTC | CASSQDPSGAATQYF
- | TRBJ1-2 | TRBV9 | TRBD1 | TGTGCCAGCAGCGTTACCGGGACAGGGGACTATGGCTACACCTTC | CASSVTGTGDYGYTF
- | TRBJ1-1 | TRBV27 | - | TGTGCCAGCAGTCCCATCGCAGGTGCCGTGGAAGCTTTCTTT | CASSPIAGAVEAFF
- | TRBJ1-1 | TRBV3-1/TRBV3-2 | - | TGTGCCAGCAGCCTTCGGGCCGGCCAGGAGGCTGAAGCTTTCTTT | CASSLRAGQEAEAFF
- | TRBJ1-1 | TRBV5-8 | - | TGTGCCAGCAGCGTTGGACAGAACACTGAAGCTTTCTTT | CASSVGQNTEAFF
- | TRBJ1-3 | TRBV15 | - | TGTGCCACCAGCCCCCAGGGCCCGGCTGGAAACACCATATATTTT | CATSPQGPAGNTIYF
- | TRBJ2-7 | TRBV14 | TRBD1 | TGTGCCAGCAGCCAAGATGTGACAGGGGTGACCTACGAGCAGTACTTC | CASSQDVTGVTYEQYF
- | TRBJ2-1 | TRBV21-1 | - | TGTGCCAGCAGCAAATGGAAGGTAAGGCCCGGGACAGGGGTGGAACATGACGATGAGCAGTTCTTC | CASSKWKVRPGTGVEHDDEQFF